This section outlines one T cell receptor beta chain sequence together with its context. This receptor's antigen is unknown. Per-base quality was not reported, and no clone a single base away is much larger than it. This record belongs to a study of cytomegalovirus exposure and HLA in healthy donors (dated 2017 in TCRdb). Context from the whole study: An earlier analysis of approximately 640 of the donors reported 250 to 350 Gb of sequence data and 117 million unique TCR beta sequences from some 180 million T cells. Around 320 gigabases of sequencing data and tens of millions of unique TCR sequences were included in an early release covering about 600 HLA-typed donors. The genetic ancestry cluster associated with self-reported Caucasian donors included 81% of the roughly 400 genotyped donors. The study aimed to test whether cataloging public T cell receptors could reveal signatures of past pathogen exposure. The study profiled the T cell repertoires of under 850 subjects by immunosequencing and related them to cytomegalovirus serostatus. Besides the first cohort of under 700 subjects, a separate validation cohort made up of over 95 different subjects was used. The study combined high-throughput TCR immunosequencing, statistical association of individual TCRs with disease status, and machine learning to predict cytomegalovirus infection status. A later analysis re-analyzed previously published TCR beta repertoires from about 600 donors and added high-resolution HLA genotyping to study TCR occurrence patterns. In the later analysis, no new phenotypic data were used to find candidate immune exposures; instead, reliance was placed on TCR beta sequences and their occurrence across donors. An earlier analysis of around 580 of the donors used high-throughput TCR beta sequencing to judge whether each TCR beta V gene segment behaved as functional or pseudogenic. Donor age, sex, ethnicity and CMV serostatus were collected together with the repertoire data. Genome-wide SNP genotypes for about three fifths of the roughly 670 donors were used in a later genetic analysis, which treated that subset as a discovery cohort. Every discovery cohort repertoire had been produced on one sequencing platform. Both class I and class II loci were covered by HLA typing, at four-digit resolution. The number of typed donors differed by locus: about 620-640 for A, B, C, DRB1 and DQB1; 500 to 550 for DQA1; roughly 600 for DPA1; and around 450 for DPB1. Five DR-DQ haplotypes were treated as single units for association and clustering because of strong linkage in the cohort. Among roughly 400 genotyped donors of the cohort, an average of 235,054 unique TCR beta nucleotide sequences were sequenced per donor, approximately 20% of them non-productive. Overall study outcomes, separate from this receptor: According to the authors, the approach could potentially be generalized to other disease states and immunological phenotypes. Presence/absence analyses assumed roughly uniform sequencing depth across donors, an assumption that may not hold. A further reported finding was that TCR beta sequences accurately predicted the HLA-A and HLA-B alleles for most subjects in the first cohort. Several of the top co-occurrence clusters appeared to be linked to parvovirus B19, influenza, CMV and Epstein-Barr virus, according to a later analysis. Because counts were too low, roughly 17 rarely observed V segments, including chromosome 9 orphons, were left out of the earlier analysis of 500 to 650 of the donors. HLA typing was unavailable for some donors at each locus, so association tests used only the typed subset. An association between a missense DCLRE1C variant and V-gene and J-gene trimming of TCR beta chains was found in a later genetic analysis and replicated in an independent cohort. Compared with equally common non-associated chains, HLA-associated TCR beta chains in a later analysis were more clonally expanded and had lower generation probabilities. For the cohort, immune exposure information was limited to CMV serostatus. Most CMV-associated TCR beta chains appeared to be HLA-restricted in a later analysis, and the HLA associations seemed to be driven largely by CMV exposure. In vitro tests confirmed that a few of the cytomegalovirus-associated TCR beta chains recognize cytomegalovirus antigens. Only TCR beta chains were sequenced in this cohort, and the absence of alpha or paired-chain data limited detectable features. The classifier was reported to diagnose cytomegalovirus status with high specificity and sensitivity in both the original and validation cohorts. According to a later genetic analysis, donors in an Asian-associated ancestry cluster had fewer N-insertions in productive TCRs than the approximately 670-donor mean. Across donors, most TCR sequences were observed very rarely, whereas some public TCRs were present in many individuals. An earlier analysis of some 590 of the donors showed that most TCR beta V segments appeared in productive rearrangements either about 90% or about 30% of the time, which broadly matched IMGT annotations. Correlated functional status among segregating V segments might be attributable to linkage disequilibrium, but an unknown experimental factor could not be ruled out. The study listed around 160 TCR beta chains as associated with cytomegalovirus. A later analysis associated roughly 17,000 TCR beta sequences with specific HLA alleles at a false discovery rate of 0.05. In a later analysis, TCR association rates were found to vary across HLA loci, with the most associated TCRs seen for DRB1 alleles and the fewest for HLA-C alleles. A cluster of highly shared sequence variants was judged likely to be a technical artifact of the sequencing pipeline. Some IMGT-functional V segments, including TRBV6-2 and TRBV6-3, could not be distinguished by the 87-base-pair reads and were therefore excluded. Strong co-occurrence of HLA alleles, especially DR and DQ, made assigning TCR associations to individual alleles difficult.

The library was made by the immunoSEQ multiplex PCR assay. For the multiplex PCR, a mixture combining 60 forward primers for TCR Vbeta segments and 13 reverse primers for TCR Jbeta segments was used. A multiplex PCR assay on genomic DNA amplified the CDR3 region of rearranged TCR beta genes. The Illumina HiSeq System was used to sequence the amplified TCR beta libraries as 87-base-pair reads. The study's own analysis went as follows. Across the 670 or so repertoires, a later analysis counted roughly 84 million unique TCR beta chains, roughly 11 million of which were shared by at least two donors. To remove PCR and sequencing errors, raw reads were error-corrected and collapsed into unique sequences using a nearest-neighbor algorithm that merged closely related sequences. To assign V, D and J gene segments, CDR3 sequences were aligned to IMGT reference sequences. For a sequence to be retained, at least a six-nucleotide match to both a V gene segment and a J gene segment was required. A rearrangement was called productive if the CDR3 had no stop codons and remained in frame with V and J, and every other rearrangement was called non-productive. CDR3 was defined by IMGT convention, running from the second conserved V-encoded cysteine to the conserved J-encoded phenylalanine. In an earlier analysis of some 550 of the donors, sequences lacking an unambiguous match to a single V gene segment were excluded. An earlier analysis of about 600 of the donors called V segments functional above 56.7% productive rearrangements and segregating when the between-donor standard deviation exceeded 5%. A statistical classification framework was built to diagnose cytomegalovirus status from the catalog of TCR beta chain sequences. V and J gene assignment, in a later analysis, came from comparing TCR nucleotide sequences with IMGT/GENE-DB human TR gene sequences. The TCRdist pipeline was used in a later analysis to assign CDR3 sequences and most-parsimonious VDJ recombination scenarios. In a later analysis, each TCR beta chain was defined by its CDR3 amino acid sequence together with its V-gene family, and reads lacking a unique V-gene family were excluded. A later analysis removed 450 to 600 highly shared, low-generation-probability nucleotide sequences to deal with suspected cross-contamination and a sequencing artifact. In a later analysis, a clonal expansion index for each public chain was calculated from normalized within-repertoire ranks of inferred template counts. In a later analysis, generation probabilities were computed using a VDJ recombination model fitted to out-of-frame rearrangements, and the results were checked against IGoR. A later analysis scored TCR-TCR, TCR-HLA and TCR-CMV co-occurrence with hypergeometric tests, applying a repertoire-size bias correction to TCR pairs. To estimate false discovery rates, a later analysis permuted the HLA or CMV assignments 20 times. A later analysis grouped co-occurring TCRs with DBSCAN, adding TCRdist sequence similarity when clustering within HLA-allele-positive subsets. Repertoires with fewer than 30,000 or more than 120,000 public chains were left out of co-occurrence clustering, as were about 5 repertoires with anomalous nucleotide sharing. Here the immuneACCESS table is served through TCRdb, limited to in-frame sequences with V and J called. Missing clones are a known gap in these copies; in checked studies unresolved V genes cover under half, and the rest lacks a known reason. V and J calls and clone size are given by that table; D and trimming were obtained from the DNA. The sample table shows tens of thousands of clones, and roughly four fifths are seen once. Roughly 3.8% of the sample lies in the top ten.

As encoded in the germline V gene (reference sequence), CDR1 is LNHDA while CDR2 is SQIVND. The CDR3 goes from the cysteine to the phenylalanine over 13 residues. The CDR3 DNA has 39 bases and is translated from base 1. For this chain, trimming is 4 bases at the V end and 2 bases at the J end, and the number of junction bases without a gene match is 2. The cohort consisted of hundreds of healthy bone marrow donors. At the time of sampling, every cohort member was nominally healthy, though immune exposures that went unrecorded were likely present. The donor was CMV seronegative and belonged to the group of 320 or so seronegative cohort members. A peripheral blood sample was collected from each donor, and TCR beta sequencing was performed on peripheral blood mononuclear cells. The Qiagen DNeasy Blood Extraction Kit was used to extract genomic DNA from the blood cell samples.

The sequenced material came from PBMCs. This sequence uses TRBV19 and TRBJ2-7, with TRBD2 matching 7 junction bases. The source of this sequence is a man aged 50 or older in good health and CMV-seronegative. The CDR3 region has the sequence CASSSGRAYEQYF. In nucleotides, the sequence is TGTGCCAGTAGTAGTGGGAGGGCCTACGAGCAGTACTTC. The reference TRBV19 and TRBJ2-7 proteins fill in what lies around the CDR3, so the full variable domain reads DGGITQSPKYLFRKEGQNVTLSCEQNLNHDAMYWYRQDPGQGLRLIYYSQIVNDFQKGDIAEGYSVSREKKESFPLTVTSAQKNPTAFYLCASSSGRAYEQYFGPGTRLTVT.